Listed below are T cell receptor beta chains from one sample, sequenced in a study of radiotherapy plus CTLA-4 blockade in lung cancer. Here immunoSEQ multiplex PCR was the method, and the copy in TCRdb shows in-frame clones only, minus some. The table has under 95,000 clones, 60% to 85% seen once. Sequenced material: peripheral blood, taken from a patient treated with radiotherapy plus ipilimumab. These receptors all come from a human donor with non-small cell lung cancer whose response to radiotherapy plus ipilimumab could not be evaluated. Some clones in this sample may be carry-over from other donors' samples. CDR3s include the opening cysteine and the closing phenylalanine or tryptophan. A D gene is named only where the DNA matches it firmly. Clone size is shown for a subset of rows, as once, few, many or a class of expanded clone.

. TRBD2 TRBJ2-5 TRBV7-3 TGTGCCAGCAGCTCGCGCCTAGCGGCGGGGACCCAGTACTTC CASSSRLAAGTQYF
few . TRBJ1-3 TRBV4-3 TGCGCCAGCAGCCCTCAGGGGAAAAACTCTGGAAACACCATATATTTT CASSPQGKNSGNTIYF
. TRBD1 TRBJ2-1 TRBV5-1 TGCGCCAGCAGCTTGACGGGACAGGGGGCCAATGAGCAGTTCTTC CASSLTGQGANEQFF
. . TRBJ1-2 TRBV27 TGTGCCAGCAGTTTGGGAAGGGGCCCTAACTATGGCTACACCTTC CASSLGRGPNYGYTF
. . TRBJ1-6 TRBV2 TGTGCCAGCCGATTTGGGAGTAATTCACCCCTCCACTTT CASRFGSNSPLHF
. . TRBJ2-3 TRBV7-8 TGTGCCAGCAGCCCCGGAACAGGAGGCACAGATACGCAGTATTTT CASSPGTGGTDTQYF
few . TRBJ1-4 TRBV5-8 TGTGCCAGCAGCCTGCCCGACAGGCCTCGAGGAGAAAAACTGTTTTTT CASSLPDRPRGEKLFF
few . TRBJ2-5 TRBV6-6 TGTGCCAGCAGTTACGAAGGGGGAAAGACCCAGTACTTC CASSYEGGKTQYF
. . TRBJ2-7 TRBV4-2 TGTGCCAGCAGCCTAGGCCGAGGGGGTCCCTACGAGCAGTACTTC CASSLGRGGPYEQYF
. TRBD1 TRBJ2-5 TRBV25-1 TGTGCCAGCAGTGAATCTGGCAGGGGGCCCCAAGAGACCCAGTACTTC CASSESGRGPQETQYF
. . TRBJ1-2 TRBV27 TGTGCCAGCAGGGGTATGGGGGCGGCTTCCGCCTTC CASRGMGAASAF
. TRBD1 TRBJ1-6 TRBV6-1 TGTGCCAGCAGCCTTGACAGGGCCAACTCACCCCTCCACTTT CASSLDRANSPLHF
. TRBD2 TRBJ2-5 TRBV28 TGTGCCAGCAGTTTGAGCGGGGGGGCGAAGACCCAGTACTTC CASSLSGGAKTQYF
. TRBD2 TRBJ2-7 TRBV5-6 TGTGCCAGCAGCCCGACGGGGCTAGCGGGGGGCTGGTACGAGCAGTACTTC CASSPTGLAGGWYEQYF
. . TRBJ2-1 TRBV5-1 TGCGCCAGCAGTGTTCAGGGGAGCTCCTACAATGAGCAGTTCTTC CASSVQGSSYNEQFF
. . TRBJ2-1 TRBV20-1 TGCAGTGCGCATAGGGGGAATGAGCAGTTCTTC CSAHRGNEQFF
. TRBD2 TRBJ2-3 TRBV5-1 TGCGCCAGCAGCGCCGGACTAGCACGAACAGATACGCAGTATTTT CASSAGLARTDTQYF
. . TRBJ2-7 TRBV29-1 TGCAGCGTCTATCTAAACTACGAGCAGTACTTC CSVYLNYEQYF
. . TRBJ2-7 TRBV5-5 TGTGCCAGCAGCTTGGGACAGCTTACAACACGGCAGTACGAGCAGTACTTC CASSLGQLTTRQYEQYF
. . TRBJ2-1 TRBV11-2 TGTGCCAGCAGCTTAGATGGTCAGTACAATGAGCAGTTCTTC CASSLDGQYNEQFF
. . TRBJ1-6 TRBV9 TGTGCCAGCAGCGCTACCGGGACAACTCCCGCTTCACCCCTCCACTTT CASSATGTTPASPLHF
. TRBD2 TRBJ2-7 TRBV7-9 TGTGCCAGCAGCCAAGGTTTGGAGCGGGGGAGAATCTCCTACGAGCAGTACTTC CASSQGLERGRISYEQYF
. . TRBJ2-6 TRBV7-6 TGTGCCAGCAGCCTCACAGGGAACTCTGGGGCCAACGTCCTGACTTTC CASSLTGNSGANVLTF
. . TRBJ2-1 TRBV5-1 TGCGCCAGCAGCCTTCCCAGCAATGAGCAGTTCTTC CASSLPSNEQFF
few TRBD2 TRBJ2-5 TRBV5-1 TGCGCCAGCAGCTCGGGACTAGCGGGGATAGAGACCCAGTACTTC CASSSGLAGIETQYF
few . TRBJ1-2 TRBV29-1 TGCAGCGTCTCAGGGGCAAACACCTTC CSVSGANTF
. . TRBJ1-5 TRBV6-5 TGTGCCAGCAGTTACAGGGGTAGCAATCAGCCCCAGCATTTT CASSYRGSNQPQHF
. . TRBJ2-7 TRBV5-1 TGCGCCAGCAGCTTGGAGCCGATTTTCTCCTACGAGCAGTACTTC CASSLEPIFSYEQYF
. TRBD2 TRBJ2-3 TRBV18 TGTGCCAGCTCACCACTAACTAGCGGGGCGGGAGATACGCAGTATTTT CASSPLTSGAGDTQYF
. . TRBJ1-4 TRBV4-1 TGCGCCAGCAGCCCCCACAGGGTGACTAATGAAAAACTGTTTTTT CASSPHRVTNEKLFF
. TRBD2 TRBJ2-2 TRBV5-6 TGTGCCAGCAGCTCTAGCGGGGGGGCAACCGGGGAGCTGTTTTTT CASSSSGGATGELFF
. TRBD1 TRBJ1-2 TRBV4-1 TGCGCCAGCAGCCAGGGGGACAGGGAGAACTATGGCTACACCTTC CASSQGDRENYGYTF
. TRBD1 TRBJ1-6 TRBV5-8 TGTGCCAGCAGCTCCCGGGACAGGGGGCGAAATTCACCCCTCCACTTT CASSSRDRGRNSPLHF
. . TRBJ2-1 TRBV4-2 TGTGCCAGCAGCCCCTCGAGGGGGTCGAGCTCCTACAATGAGCAGTTCTTC CASSPSRGSSSYNEQFF
. . TRBJ1-2 TRBV28 TGTGCCAGCAGTTTGGCAGGGTTAAGAGGCTACACCTTC CASSLAGLRGYTF
. . TRBJ1-3 TRBV4-2 TGTGCCAGCAGCCCGGAACCAACAGACTCTGGAAACACCATATATTTT CASSPEPTDSGNTIYF
. . TRBJ2-3 TRBV19 TGTGCCAGTAGTATGGCACACAGCACAGATACGCAGTATTTT CASSMAHSTDTQYF
. . TRBJ2-3 TRBV4-1 TGCGCCAGCAGCTGGAGATTGCTCGACACAGATACGCAGTATTTT CASSWRLLDTDTQYF
. . TRBJ1-5 TRBV12-1 TGTGCCAGCAGCACTTGGACAGGGGGAATTAGCAATCAGCCCCAGCATTTT CASSTWTGGISNQPQHF
few TRBD1 TRBJ2-1 TRBV28 TGTGCCAGCAGACTACAGGGGGCGTCCTACAATGAGCAGTTCTTC CASRLQGASYNEQFF